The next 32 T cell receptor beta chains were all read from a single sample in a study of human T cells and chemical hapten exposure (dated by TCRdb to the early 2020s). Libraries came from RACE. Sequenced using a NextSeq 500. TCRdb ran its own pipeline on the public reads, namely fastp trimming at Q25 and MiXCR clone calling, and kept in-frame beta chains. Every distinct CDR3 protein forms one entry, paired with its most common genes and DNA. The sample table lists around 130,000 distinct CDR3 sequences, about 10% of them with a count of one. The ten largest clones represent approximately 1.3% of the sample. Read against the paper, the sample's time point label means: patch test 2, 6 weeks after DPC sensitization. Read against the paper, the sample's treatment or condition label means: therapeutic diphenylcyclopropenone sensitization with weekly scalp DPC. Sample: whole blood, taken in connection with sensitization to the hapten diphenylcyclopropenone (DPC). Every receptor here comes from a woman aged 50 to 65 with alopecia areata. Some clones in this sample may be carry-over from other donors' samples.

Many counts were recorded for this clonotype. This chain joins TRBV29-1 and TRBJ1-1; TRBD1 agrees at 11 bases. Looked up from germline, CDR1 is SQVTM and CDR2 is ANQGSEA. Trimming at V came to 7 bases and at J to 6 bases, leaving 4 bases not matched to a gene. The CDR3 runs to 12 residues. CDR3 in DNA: TGCAGCGCCAGGACAGGGGGCTCTGAAGCTTTCTTT. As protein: CSARTGGSEAFF.

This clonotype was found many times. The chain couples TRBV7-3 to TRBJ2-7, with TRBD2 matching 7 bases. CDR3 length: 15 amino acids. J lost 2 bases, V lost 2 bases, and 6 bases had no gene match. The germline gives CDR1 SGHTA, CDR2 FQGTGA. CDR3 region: CASSLGASGTYEQYF. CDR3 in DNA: TGTGCCAGCAGCTTAGGGGCTAGCGGCACCTACGAGCAGTACTTC.

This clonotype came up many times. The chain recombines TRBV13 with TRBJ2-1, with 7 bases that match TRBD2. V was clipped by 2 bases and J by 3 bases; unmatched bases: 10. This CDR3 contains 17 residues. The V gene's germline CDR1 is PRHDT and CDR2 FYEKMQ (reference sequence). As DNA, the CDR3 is TGTGCCAGCAGCTTACCCGAGCGGGAAGTGGGCTACAATGAGCAGTTCTTC. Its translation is CASSLPEREVGYNEQFF.

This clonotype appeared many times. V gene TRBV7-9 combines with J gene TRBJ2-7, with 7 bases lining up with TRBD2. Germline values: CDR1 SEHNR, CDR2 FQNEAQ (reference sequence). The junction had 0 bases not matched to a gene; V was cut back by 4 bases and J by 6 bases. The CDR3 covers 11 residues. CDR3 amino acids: CASSSGGEQYF. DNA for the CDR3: TGTGCCAGCAGCTCGGGGGGCGAGCAGTACTTC.

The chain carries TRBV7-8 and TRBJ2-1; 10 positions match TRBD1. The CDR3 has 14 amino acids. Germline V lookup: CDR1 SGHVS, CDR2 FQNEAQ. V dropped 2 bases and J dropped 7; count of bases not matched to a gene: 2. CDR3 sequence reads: CASSLWDRGNEQFF. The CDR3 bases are TGTGCCAGCAGCTTATGGGACAGGGGAAATGAGCAGTTCTTC.

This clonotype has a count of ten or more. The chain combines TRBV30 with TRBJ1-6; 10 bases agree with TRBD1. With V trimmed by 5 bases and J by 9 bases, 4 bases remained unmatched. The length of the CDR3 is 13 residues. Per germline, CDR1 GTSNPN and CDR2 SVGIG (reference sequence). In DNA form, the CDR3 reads TGTGCCTGGGGGACAGGGGAGTTTTCACCCCTCCACTTT. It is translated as CAWGTGEFSPLHF.

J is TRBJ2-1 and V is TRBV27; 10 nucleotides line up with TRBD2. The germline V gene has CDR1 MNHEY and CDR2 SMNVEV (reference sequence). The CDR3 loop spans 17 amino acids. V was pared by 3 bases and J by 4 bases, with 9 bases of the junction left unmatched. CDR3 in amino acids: CASSFGRTSGVYNEQFF. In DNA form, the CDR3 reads TGTGCCAGCAGTTTTGGGAGGACTAGCGGAGTTTACAATGAGCAGTTCTTC.

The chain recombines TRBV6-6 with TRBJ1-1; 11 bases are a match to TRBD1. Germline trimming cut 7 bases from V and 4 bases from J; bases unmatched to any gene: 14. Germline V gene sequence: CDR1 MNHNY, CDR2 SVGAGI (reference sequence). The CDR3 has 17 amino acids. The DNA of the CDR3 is TGTGCCAGCACTCGAGGACAGGGGGCGGGTCTGGGCACTGAAGCTTTCTTT. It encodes CASTRGQGAGLGTEAFF.

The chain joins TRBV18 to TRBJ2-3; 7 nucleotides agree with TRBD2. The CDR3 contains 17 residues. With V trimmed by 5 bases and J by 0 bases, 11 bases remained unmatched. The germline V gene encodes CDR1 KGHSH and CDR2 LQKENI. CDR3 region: CASSSGRSGPSTDTQYF. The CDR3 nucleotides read TGTGCCAGCTCATCAGGGCGTAGCGGGCCTAGCACAGATACGCAGTATTTT.

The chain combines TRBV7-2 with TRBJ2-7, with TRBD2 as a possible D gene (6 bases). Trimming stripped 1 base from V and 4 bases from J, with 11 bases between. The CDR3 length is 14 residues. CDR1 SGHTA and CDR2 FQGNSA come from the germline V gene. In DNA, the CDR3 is TGTGCCAGCAGCTTAGTGTCCGGAGGGTACGAGCAGTACTTC. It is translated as CASSLVSGGYEQYF.

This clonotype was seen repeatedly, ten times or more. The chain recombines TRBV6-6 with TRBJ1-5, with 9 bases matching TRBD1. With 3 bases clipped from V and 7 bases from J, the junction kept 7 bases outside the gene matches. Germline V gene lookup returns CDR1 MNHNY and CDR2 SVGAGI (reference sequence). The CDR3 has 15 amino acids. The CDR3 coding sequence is TGTGCCAGCAGTTATTCTGTCGGGACAGGGCAGCCCCAGCATTTT. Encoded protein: CASSYSVGTGQPQHF.

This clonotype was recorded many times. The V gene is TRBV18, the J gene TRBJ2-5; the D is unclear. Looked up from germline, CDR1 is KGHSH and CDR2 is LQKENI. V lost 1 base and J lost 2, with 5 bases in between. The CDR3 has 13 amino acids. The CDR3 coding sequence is TGTGCCAGCTCACCACGGGGACAAGAGACCCAGTACTTC. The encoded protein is CASSPRGQETQYF.

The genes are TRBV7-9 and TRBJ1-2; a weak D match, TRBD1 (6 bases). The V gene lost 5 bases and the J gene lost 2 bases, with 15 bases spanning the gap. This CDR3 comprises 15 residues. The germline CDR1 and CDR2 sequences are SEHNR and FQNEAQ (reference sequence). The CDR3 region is CASSPYTGSNYGYTF. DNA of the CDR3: TGTGCCAGCAGCCCCTACACAGGGTCCAACTATGGCTACACCTTC.

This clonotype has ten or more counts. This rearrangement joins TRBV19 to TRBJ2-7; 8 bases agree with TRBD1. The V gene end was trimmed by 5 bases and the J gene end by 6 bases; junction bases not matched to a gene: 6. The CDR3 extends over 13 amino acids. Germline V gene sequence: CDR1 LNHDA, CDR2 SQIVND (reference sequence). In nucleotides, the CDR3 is TGTGCCAGTAGTCTCCTAGGACAGGGCGAGCAGTACTTC. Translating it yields CASSLLGQGEQYF.

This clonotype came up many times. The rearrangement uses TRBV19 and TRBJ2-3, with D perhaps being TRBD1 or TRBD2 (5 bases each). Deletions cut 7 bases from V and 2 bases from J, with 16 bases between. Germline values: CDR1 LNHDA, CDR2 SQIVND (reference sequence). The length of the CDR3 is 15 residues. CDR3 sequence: CASTESGTTTDTQYF. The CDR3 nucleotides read TGTGCCAGTACCGAGTCCGGGACCACCACAGATACGCAGTATTTT.

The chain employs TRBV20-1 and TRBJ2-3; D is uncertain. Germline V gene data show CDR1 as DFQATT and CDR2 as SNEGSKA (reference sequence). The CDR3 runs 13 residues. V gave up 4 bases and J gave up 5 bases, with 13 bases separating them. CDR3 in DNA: TGCAGTGCTACCGGGCGTTTAGGAGATACGCAGTATTTT. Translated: CSATGRLGDTQYF.

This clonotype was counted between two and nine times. The CDR3 DNA sequence: TGCAGCGTTGTAGGGGTCGATGCCGAAAAACTGTTTTTT. Protein product: CSVVGVDAEKLFF. The chain combines TRBV29-1 with TRBJ1-4; maybe TRBD1 (5 bases). Germline CDR1 is SQVTM and CDR2 is ANQGSEA. This CDR3 comprises 13 residues. The V end was cut by 4 bases, the J end by 8 bases, with 14 bases between.

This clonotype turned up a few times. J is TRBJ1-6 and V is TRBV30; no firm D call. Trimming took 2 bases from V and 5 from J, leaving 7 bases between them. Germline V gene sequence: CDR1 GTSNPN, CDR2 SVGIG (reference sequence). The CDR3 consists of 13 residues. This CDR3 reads CAWSLPNNSPLHF. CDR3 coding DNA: TGTGCCTGGAGTCTACCGAATAATTCACCCCTCCACTTT.

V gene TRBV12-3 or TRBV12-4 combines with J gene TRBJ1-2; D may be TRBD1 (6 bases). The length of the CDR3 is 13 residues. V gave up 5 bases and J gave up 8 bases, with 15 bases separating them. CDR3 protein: CASSPRHGQGYTF. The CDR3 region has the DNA TGTGCCAGCAGTCCCCGCCACGGACAGGGCTACACCTTC.

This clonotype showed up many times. The DNA for the CDR3 is TGTGCCAGTAGTATAGGGGGCGGGGAGCTGTTTTTT. It translates to CASSIGGGELFF. The chain recombines TRBV19 with TRBJ2-2; D not certain. The CDR3 has 12 amino acids. Looked up from germline, CDR1 is LNHDA and CDR2 is SQIVND (reference sequence). The V end was cut by 1 base, the J end by 7 bases, with 4 bases between.

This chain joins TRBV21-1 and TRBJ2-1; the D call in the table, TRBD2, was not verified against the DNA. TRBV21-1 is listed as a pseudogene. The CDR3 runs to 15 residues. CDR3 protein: CALRGLAGEYNEPFF. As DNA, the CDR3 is TGTGCCCTGAGGGGACTAGCGGGGGAGTACAATGAGCCGTTCTTC.

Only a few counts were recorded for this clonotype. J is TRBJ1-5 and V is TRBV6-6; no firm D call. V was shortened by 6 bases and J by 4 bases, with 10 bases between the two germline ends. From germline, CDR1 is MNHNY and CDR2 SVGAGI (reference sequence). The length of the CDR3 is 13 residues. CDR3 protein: CASRKKENQPQHF. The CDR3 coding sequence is TGTGCCAGCAGAAAAAAGGAAAATCAGCCCCAGCATTTT.

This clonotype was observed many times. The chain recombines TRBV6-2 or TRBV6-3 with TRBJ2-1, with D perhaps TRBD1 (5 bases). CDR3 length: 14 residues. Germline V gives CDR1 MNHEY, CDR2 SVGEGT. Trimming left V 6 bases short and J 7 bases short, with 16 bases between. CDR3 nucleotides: TGTGCCAGCAGGTGGGGCACAGCCCGTAATGAGCAGTTCTTC. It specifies CASRWGTARNEQFF.

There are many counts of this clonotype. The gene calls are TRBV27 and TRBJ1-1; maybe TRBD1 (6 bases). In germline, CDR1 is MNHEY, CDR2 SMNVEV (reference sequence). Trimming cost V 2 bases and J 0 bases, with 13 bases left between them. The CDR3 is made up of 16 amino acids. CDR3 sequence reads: CASSLVGATVNTEAFF. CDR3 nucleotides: TGTGCCAGCAGTTTAGTGGGGGCTACGGTGAACACTGAAGCTTTCTTT.

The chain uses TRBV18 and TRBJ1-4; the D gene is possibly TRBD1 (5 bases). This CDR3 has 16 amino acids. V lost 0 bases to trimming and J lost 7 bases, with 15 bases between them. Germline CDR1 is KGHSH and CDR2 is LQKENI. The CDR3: CASSPPGTPIGEKLFF. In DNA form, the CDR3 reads TGTGCCAGCTCACCACCCGGGACCCCCATTGGTGAAAAACTGTTTTTT.

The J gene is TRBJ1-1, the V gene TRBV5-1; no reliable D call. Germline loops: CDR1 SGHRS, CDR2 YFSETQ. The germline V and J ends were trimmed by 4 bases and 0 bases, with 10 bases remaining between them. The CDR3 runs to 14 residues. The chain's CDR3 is CASSPDRLNTEAFF. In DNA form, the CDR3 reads TGCGCCAGCAGCCCAGACCGCTTGAACACTGAAGCTTTCTTT.

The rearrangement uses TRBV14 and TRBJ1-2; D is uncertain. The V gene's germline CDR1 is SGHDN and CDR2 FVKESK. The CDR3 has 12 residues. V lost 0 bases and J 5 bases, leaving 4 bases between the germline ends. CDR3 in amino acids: CASSQDRYGYTF. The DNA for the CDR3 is TGTGCCAGCAGCCAAGACAGATATGGCTACACCTTC.

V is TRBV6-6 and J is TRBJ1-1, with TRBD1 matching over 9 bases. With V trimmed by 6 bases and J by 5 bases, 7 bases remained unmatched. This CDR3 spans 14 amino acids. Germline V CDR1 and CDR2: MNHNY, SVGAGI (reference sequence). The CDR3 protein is CASRQGARRTEAFF. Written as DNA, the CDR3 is TGTGCCAGCAGACAGGGGGCTAGGAGGACTGAAGCTTTCTTT.

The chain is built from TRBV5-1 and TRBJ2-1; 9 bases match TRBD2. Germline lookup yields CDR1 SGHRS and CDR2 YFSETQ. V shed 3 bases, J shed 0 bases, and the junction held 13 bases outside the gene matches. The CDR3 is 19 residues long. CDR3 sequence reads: CASSSSTPATSGSYNEQFF. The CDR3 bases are TGCGCCAGCAGCTCCTCAACACCCGCGACTAGCGGCTCCTACAATGAGCAGTTCTTC.

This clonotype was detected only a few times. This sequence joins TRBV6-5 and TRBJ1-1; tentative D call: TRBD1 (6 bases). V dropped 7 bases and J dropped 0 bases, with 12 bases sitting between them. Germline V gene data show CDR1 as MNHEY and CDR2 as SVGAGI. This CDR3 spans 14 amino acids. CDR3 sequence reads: CASTPGQMNTEAFF. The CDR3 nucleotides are TGTGCCAGCACTCCAGGACAGATGAACACTGAAGCTTTCTTT.

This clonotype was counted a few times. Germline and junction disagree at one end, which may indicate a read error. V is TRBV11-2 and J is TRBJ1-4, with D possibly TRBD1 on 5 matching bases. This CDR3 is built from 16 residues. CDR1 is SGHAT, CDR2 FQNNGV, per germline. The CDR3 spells CVSSPRAGGTNEKLFF. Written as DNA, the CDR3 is TGTGTCAGCAGCCCTAGGGCCGGGGGAACTAATGAAAAACTGTTTTTT.

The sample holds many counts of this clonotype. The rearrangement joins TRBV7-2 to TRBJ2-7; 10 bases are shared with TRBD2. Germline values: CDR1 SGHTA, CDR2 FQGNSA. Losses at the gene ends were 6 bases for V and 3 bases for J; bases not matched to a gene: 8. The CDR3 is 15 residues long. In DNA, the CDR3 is TGTGCCAGCAGACCAACTAGCGGGATTTTCTACGAGCAGTACTTC. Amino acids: CASRPTSGIFYEQYF.